This T cell receptor (beta chain) was retrieved from a study of T cell responses to AZD1222 COVID-19 vaccine. Study background: Investigators merged groups given second doses at roughly 4 or roughly 12 weeks.

Whole-study findings and limits: Donors were largely white British and mainly female; clonal diversity was possibly underestimated. Vaccine-related CD4 TCRs covered spike, predominating at 160-218 and 743-854. Repertoire collection took place solely once the T cell response had peaked.

Of note for this clone: Its antigen is undetermined.

This CDR3 spans 19 amino acids. V gave up 5 bases and J gave up 4 bases; unmatched junction bases: 18. Germline CDR1 reads MNHEY; CDR2 reads SVGEGT. Data came from immunoSEQ multiplex PCR; TCRdb stores just in-frame clones and leaves some out. The table has around 78,000 clones, approximately 90% seen once. V is TRBV6-2 or TRBV6-3 and J is TRBJ2-3; TRBD2 matches at 10 bases. The sequence was collected from an adult in good health. This material consisted of peripheral blood, taken on day 0 of AZD1222 vaccination. CDR3 DNA sequence: TGTGCCAGCAGTGTGGGCTTTATGATACTAGCGGGGAGGCCAGATACGCAGTATTTT. Translated: CASSVGFMILAGRPDTQYF.